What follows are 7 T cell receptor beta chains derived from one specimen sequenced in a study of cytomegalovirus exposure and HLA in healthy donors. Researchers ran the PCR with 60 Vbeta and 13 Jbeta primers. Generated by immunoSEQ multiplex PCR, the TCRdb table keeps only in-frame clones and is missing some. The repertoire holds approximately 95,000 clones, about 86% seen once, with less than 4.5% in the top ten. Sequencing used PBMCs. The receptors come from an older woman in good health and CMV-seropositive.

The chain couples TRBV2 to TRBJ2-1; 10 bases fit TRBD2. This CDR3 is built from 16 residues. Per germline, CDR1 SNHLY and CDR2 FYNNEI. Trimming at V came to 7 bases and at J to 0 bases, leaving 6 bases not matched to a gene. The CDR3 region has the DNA TGTGCCAGCACCGGACTAGCGGATCTCTCCTACAATGAGCAGTTCTTC. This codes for CASTGLADLSYNEQFF.

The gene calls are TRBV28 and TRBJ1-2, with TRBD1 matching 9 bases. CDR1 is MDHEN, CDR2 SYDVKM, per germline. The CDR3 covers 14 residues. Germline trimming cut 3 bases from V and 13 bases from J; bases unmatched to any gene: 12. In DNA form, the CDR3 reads TGTGCCAGCAGTTTGGGCAACAGGGGGCGTTCTTTCACCTTC. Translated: CASSLGNRGRSFTF.

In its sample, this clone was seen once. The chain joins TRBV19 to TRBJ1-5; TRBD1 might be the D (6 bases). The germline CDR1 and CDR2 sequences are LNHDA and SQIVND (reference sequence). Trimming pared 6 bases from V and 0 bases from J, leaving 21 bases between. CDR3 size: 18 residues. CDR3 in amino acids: CASRDPGTPIYSNQPQHF. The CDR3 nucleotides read TGTGCCAGTAGGGATCCCGGGACACCCATTTATAGCAATCAGCCCCAGCATTTT.

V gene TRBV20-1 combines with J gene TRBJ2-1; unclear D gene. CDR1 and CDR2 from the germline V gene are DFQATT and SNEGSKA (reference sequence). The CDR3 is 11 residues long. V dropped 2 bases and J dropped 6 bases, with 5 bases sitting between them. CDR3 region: CSARISNEQFF. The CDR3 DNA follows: TGCAGTGCTAGAATTAGCAATGAGCAGTTCTTC.

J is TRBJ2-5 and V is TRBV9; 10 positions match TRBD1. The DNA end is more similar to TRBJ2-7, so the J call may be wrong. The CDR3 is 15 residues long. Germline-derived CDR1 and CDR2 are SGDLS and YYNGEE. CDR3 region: CASSVAGQGIYEQYF. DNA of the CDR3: TGTGCCAGCAGCGTAGCGGGACAGGGGATCTACGAGCAGTACTTC.

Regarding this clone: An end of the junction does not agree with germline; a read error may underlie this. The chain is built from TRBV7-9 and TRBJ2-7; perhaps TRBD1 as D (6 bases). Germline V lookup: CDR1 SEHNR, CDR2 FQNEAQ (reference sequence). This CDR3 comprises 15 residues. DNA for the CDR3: TGTTCCAGCAGCTTAGTGGTCAGGGGCTCCTACGAGCAGTACTTC. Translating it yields CSSSLVVRGSYEQYF.

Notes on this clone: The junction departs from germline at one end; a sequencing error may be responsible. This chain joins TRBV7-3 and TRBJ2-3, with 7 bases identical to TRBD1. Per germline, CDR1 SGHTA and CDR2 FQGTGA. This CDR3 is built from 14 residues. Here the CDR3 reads CASSLGQVTDTQYF. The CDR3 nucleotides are TGTGCCAGTAGCTTAGGACAGGTGACAGATACGCAGTATTTT.